These T cell receptor beta chains were read from a single sample in a study of CD8 T cells in ankylosing spondylitis. TCRdb fed the 5' RACE reads into MiXCR, producing one record per CDR3 protein. The sample yields approximately 250,000 distinct CDR3 sequences, over 30% seen once. Source material: blood, either unsorted or a sorted T cell fraction (not recorded which). Receptor source: a male donor with ankylosing spondylitis or in good health (not recorded which). CDR3s include the opening cysteine and the closing phenylalanine or tryptophan. A D gene is named only where the DNA matches it firmly. Not every row has a clone size; where given, it reads once, few, many or a size class.

length: 15
D: TRBD2
size: NA
J: TRBJ2-5
V: TRBV7-2
DNA: TGTGCCAGCAGCTTATGGCGGGGGGCGCGGGTGACCCAGTACTTC
CDR3: CASSLWRGARVTQYF

length: 14
D: NA
size: few
J: TRBJ1-1
V: TRBV18
DNA: TGTGCCAGCTCACCCCAGGGGATGAACACTGAAGCTTTCTTT
CDR3: CASSPQGMNTEAFF

length: 15
D: TRBD2
size: NA
J: TRBJ2-7
V: TRBV27
DNA: TGTGCCAGCAGTTCAATCCGGGGGGGTACCTACGAGCAGTACTTC
CDR3: CASSSIRGGTYEQYF

length: 14
D: NA
size: NA
J: TRBJ2-2
V: TRBV27
DNA: TGTGCCAGCACCAGGGGACCCAACACCGGGGAGCTGTTTTTT
CDR3: CASTRGPNTGELFF

length: 16
D: TRBD2
size: NA
J: TRBJ2-1
V: TRBV10-3
DNA: TGTGCCATCAGTGAAGTTTGGCTAGCGGGGCACAATGAGCAGTTCTTC
CDR3: CAISEVWLAGHNEQFF

length: 14
D: NA
size: few
J: TRBJ2-7
V: TRBV12-3/TRBV12-4
DNA: TGTGCCAGTGGACTATCCGGGGGGCCGGGTGAGCAGTACTTC
CDR3: CASGLSGGPGEQYF

length: 15
D: TRBD2
size: NA
J: TRBJ2-4
V: TRBV6-1
DNA: TGTGCCAGCAAATCGGGACTAGCGGCCAAAAACATTCAGTACTTC
CDR3: CASKSGLAAKNIQYF

length: 13
D: NA
size: NA
J: TRBJ1-1
V: TRBV3-1
DNA: TGTGCCAGCAGCCAGGGTGTAAGAGACGAAGCTTTCTTT
CDR3: CASSQGVRDEAFF

length: 14
D: NA
size: NA
J: TRBJ2-7
V: TRBV20-1
DNA: TGCAGTGCCGCGGACGGACTTAGCTCCTACGAGCAGTACTTC
CDR3: CSAADGLSSYEQYF

length: 14
D: NA
size: NA
J: TRBJ2-7
V: TRBV6-5
DNA: TGTGCCAGCAGTTACTCTCAGGGCAAGTACGAGCAGTACTTC
CDR3: CASSYSQGKYEQYF

length: 17
D: TRBD2
size: few
J: TRBJ2-3
V: TRBV20-1
DNA: TGCAGTGCCACTAGCGGGAGGAGCCCCCTCGCGACAGATACGCAGTATTTT
CDR3: CSATSGRSPLATDTQYF

length: 15
D: TRBD1
size: NA
J: TRBJ2-1
V: TRBV15
DNA: TGTGCCACCGGTGCCAAACAGGGGGCGTACAATGAGCAGTTCTTC
CDR3: CATGAKQGAYNEQFF

length: 13
D: NA
size: few
J: TRBJ2-3
V: TRBV5-6
DNA: TGTGCCAGCAGCTTAAGGGGCACCGGTACGCAGTATTTT
CDR3: CASSLRGTGTQYF

length: 14
D: TRBD1
size: few
J: TRBJ2-7
V: TRBV10-3
DNA: TGTGCCATCAGTCTGGACAGGGTAAACTACGAGCAGTACTTC
CDR3: CAISLDRVNYEQYF

length: 15
D: TRBD1
size: NA
J: TRBJ2-7
V: TRBV27
DNA: TGTGCCAGCAGTCTACGGGACAGACTATCCTACGAGCAGTACTTC
CDR3: CASSLRDRLSYEQYF

length: 10
D: NA
size: few
J: TRBJ1-3
V: TRBV5-5
DNA: TGTGGGGCGCGTGGAAACACCATATATTTT
CDR3: CGARGNTIYF

length: 14
D: NA
size: few
J: TRBJ2-1
V: TRBV27
DNA: TGTGCCAGCAGTTTATTCGGCTCCTACAATGAGCAGTTCTTC
CDR3: CASSLFGSYNEQFF

length: 16
D: NA
size: NA
J: TRBJ2-3
V: TRBV4-1
DNA: TGCGCCAGCAGCACTTACGGAGATTCTAGCACAGATACGCAGTATTTT
CDR3: CASSTYGDSSTDTQYF

length: 15
D: NA
size: NA
J: TRBJ1-3
V: TRBV28
DNA: TGTGCCAGCAGTTTACGGGGAAGCTCTGGAAACACCATATATTTT
CDR3: CASSLRGSSGNTIYF

length: 14
D: NA
size: few
J: TRBJ2-3
V: TRBV7-2
DNA: TGTGCCAGCAGCCTACACAGAAACACAGATACGCAGTATTTT
CDR3: CASSLHRNTDTQYF

length: 15
D: NA
size: NA
J: TRBJ1-2
V: TRBV6-1
DNA: TGTGCCAGCAGCCTAACCCGGACCTTGAGCTATGGCTACACCTTC
CDR3: CASSLTRTLSYGYTF

length: 14
D: NA
size: NA
J: TRBJ2-3
V: TRBV12-3/TRBV12-4
DNA: TGTGCCAGCAGTTTGGGCAGCGGGCGAGATACGCAGTATTTT
CDR3: CASSLGSGRDTQYF

length: 15
D: TRBD1
size: NA
J: TRBJ1-2
V: TRBV5-1
DNA: TGCGCCAGCAGCTTGGGGGGACAGGGGTTCGATGGCTACACCTTC
CDR3: CASSLGGQGFDGYTF

length: 12
D: NA
size: few
J: TRBJ1-5
V: TRBV12-3/TRBV12-4
DNA: TGTGCCAGCAGTTTATATCCTCAGCCCCAGCATTTT
CDR3: CASSLYPQPQHF

length: 13
D: NA
size: NA
J: TRBJ2-1
V: TRBV20-1
DNA: TGCAGTGCTAGAGCCCCCAGAGGCAATGAGCAGTTCTTC
CDR3: CSARAPRGNEQFF

length: 14
D: NA
size: few
J: TRBJ2-3
V: TRBV20-1
DNA: TGCAGTGCTATTGGGGCCCTTAGCACAGATACGCAGTATTTT
CDR3: CSAIGALSTDTQYF

length: 13
D: NA
size: few
J: TRBJ2-5
V: TRBV29-1
DNA: TGCAGCGTTGTCGGGGTATTCAGAGGGACCCAGTACTTC
CDR3: CSVVGVFRGTQYF

length: 15
D: TRBD2
size: NA
J: TRBJ2-1
V: TRBV6-1
DNA: TGTGCTAGTAGCGGGGGTTACGGGTCCTACAATGAGCAGTTCTTC
CDR3: CASSGGYGSYNEQFF

length: 14
D: TRBD1
size: NA
J: TRBJ2-7
V: TRBV11-2
DNA: TGTGCCAGCAGCTTTCCGGGACAGTCCTACGAGCAGTACTTC
CDR3: CASSFPGQSYEQYF

length: 15
D: NA
size: NA
J: TRBJ2-5
V: TRBV6-5
DNA: TGTGCCAGCAGTTACCCCTCCGGGACGCTTGAGACCCAGTACTTC
CDR3: CASSYPSGTLETQYF

length: 18
D: TRBD2
size: few
J: TRBJ2-1
V: TRBV20-1
DNA: TGCAGTGCAACTCCGGGACTAGCGGGGGGGCCTATCGGGAATGAGCAGTTCTTC
CDR3: CSATPGLAGGPIGNEQFF

length: 21
D: NA
size: once
J: TRBJ2-3
V: TRBV18
DNA: TGTGCCAGCTCGCCTCAACCGGGACAGGAGGAGAGCGGGGGGTCGGTAGATACGCAGTATTTT
CDR3: CASSPQPGQEESGGSVDTQYF

length: 13
D: NA
size: few
J: TRBJ2-5
V: TRBV12-3/TRBV12-4
DNA: TGTGCCAGCAGTCTCCGAGAACAAGAGACCCAGTACTTC
CDR3: CASSLREQETQYF

length: 15
D: TRBD1
size: NA
J: TRBJ2-5
V: TRBV15
DNA: TGTGCCACCAGCAGTGACGACAGGGTTGCGGGGACCCAGTACTTC
CDR3: CATSSDDRVAGTQYF

length: 12
D: NA
size: NA
J: TRBJ1-1
V: TRBV20-1
DNA: TGCAGTGCCACGACAGAGAACACTGAAGCTTTCTTT
CDR3: CSATTENTEAFF

length: 17
D: NA
size: NA
J: TRBJ1-1
V: TRBV20-1
DNA: TGCAGTGCTAGAGATCTGTTAGGGGGGGCCGGGAACACTGAAGCTTTCTTT
CDR3: CSARDLLGGAGNTEAFF

length: 12
D: NA
size: NA
J: TRBJ1-2
V: TRBV20-1
DNA: TGCAGTGCTAGTAACGAGATTAATGGCTACACCTTC
CDR3: CSASNEINGYTF